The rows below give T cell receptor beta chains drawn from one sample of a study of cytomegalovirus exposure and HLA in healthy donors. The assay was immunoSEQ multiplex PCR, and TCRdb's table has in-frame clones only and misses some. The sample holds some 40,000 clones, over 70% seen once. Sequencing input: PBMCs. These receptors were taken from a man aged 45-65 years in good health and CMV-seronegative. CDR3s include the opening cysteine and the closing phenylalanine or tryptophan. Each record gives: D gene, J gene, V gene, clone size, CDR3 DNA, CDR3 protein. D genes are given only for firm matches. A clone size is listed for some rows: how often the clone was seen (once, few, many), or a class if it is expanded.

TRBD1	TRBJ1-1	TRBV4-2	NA	TGTGCCAGCAGCCAGACAGGGAAAGCTTTCTTT	CASSQTGKAFF
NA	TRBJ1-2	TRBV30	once	TGTGCCTGGAGTGGCAACAGGGTAGATGGCTACACCTTC	CAWSGNRVDGYTF
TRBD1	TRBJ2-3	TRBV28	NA	TGTGCCAGCAGTCCCCTTTTGGGACAGAGCACAGATACGCAGTATTTT	CASSPLLGQSTDTQYF
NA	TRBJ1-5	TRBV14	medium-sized	TGTGCCAGCAGCCAAGAGTATTCCAATCAGCCCCAGCATTTT	CASSQEYSNQPQHF
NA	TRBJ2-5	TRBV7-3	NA	TGTGCCAGCAGCTTAGGGCTACGAGAGACCCAGTACTTC	CASSLGLRETQYF
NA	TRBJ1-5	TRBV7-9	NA	TGTGCCAGCAGCCCGGTGGACAGCGATAGCAATCAGCCCCAGCATTTT	CASSPVDSDSNQPQHF
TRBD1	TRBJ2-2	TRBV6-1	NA	TGTGCCAGCTGGGGACAGCTAGCCGGGGAGCTGTTTTTT	CASWGQLAGELFF
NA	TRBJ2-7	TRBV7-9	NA	TGTGCCAGCAGCCTATTCCCGGCGGCGCGGGACGAGCAGTACTTC	CASSLFPAARDEQYF
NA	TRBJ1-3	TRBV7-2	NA	TGTGCCAGCAGCTTAGGATATGGGAGCGGGCCTGGAAACACCATATATTTT	CASSLGYGSGPGNTIYF
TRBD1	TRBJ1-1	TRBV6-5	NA	TGTGCCAGCAGTTACTCAATTCAGGGGGCTGAAGCTTTCTTT	CASSYSIQGAEAFF
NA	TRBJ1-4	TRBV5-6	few	TGTGCCAGCAGCTTGGGGGCCAGTCTTAATGAAAAACTGTTTTTT	CASSLGASLNEKLFF
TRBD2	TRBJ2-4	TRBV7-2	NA	TGTGCCAGCACTCCAGGTGGGCCAAGCGGGGGGAACATTCAGTACTTC	CASTPGGPSGGNIQYF
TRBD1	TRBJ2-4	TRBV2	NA	TGTGCCAGCCAGAATCCGGGACAGAAAAACATTCAGTACTTC	CASQNPGQKNIQYF
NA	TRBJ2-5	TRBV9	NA	TGTGCCAGCAGCGCCAGACAGGGGAGGGTCCTAGGAGAGACCCAGTACTTC	CASSARQGRVLGETQYF
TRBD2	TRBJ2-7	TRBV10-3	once	TGTGCCATCAGTGAGACTAGCGGGTCGCAACTCAACTACGAGCAGTACTTC	CAISETSGSQLNYEQYF
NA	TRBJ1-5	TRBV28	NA	TGTGCCAGCAGCCCAATGACGGACAGCTCCAATCAGCCCCAGCATTTT	CASSPMTDSSNQPQHF
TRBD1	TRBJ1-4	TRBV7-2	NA	TGTGCCAGCAGTCGGGACAGGGGAGGTTTTCATAATGAAAAACTGTTTTTT	CASSRDRGGFHNEKLFF
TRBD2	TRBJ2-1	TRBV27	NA	TGTGCCAGCAGTTTATCTGGTGCTAGCGGGGGGGCTTTGGAGCAGTTCTTC	CASSLSGASGGALEQFF
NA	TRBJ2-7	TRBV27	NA	TGTGCCAGCAGTTTGGACAATTCCTACGAGCAGTACTTC	CASSLDNSYEQYF
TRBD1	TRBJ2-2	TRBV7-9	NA	TGTGCCAGCAGCTATGACAGGGGTCGAACCGGGGAGCTGTTTTTT	CASSYDRGRTGELFF
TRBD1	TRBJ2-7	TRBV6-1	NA	TGCGCCAGCCGGACAGGTTTCGCCTACGAGCAGTACTTC	CASRTGFAYEQYF
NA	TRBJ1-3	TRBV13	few	TGTGCCAGCAGGGTGAGTGCTGGAAACACCATATATTTT	CASRVSAGNTIYF
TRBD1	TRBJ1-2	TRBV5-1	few	TGCGCCAGCAGCTCTTGGACAGGGGGGGACTATGGCTACACCTTC	CASSSWTGGDYGYTF
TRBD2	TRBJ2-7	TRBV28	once	TGTGCCAGTTTTAGCGGGAGAGACTCCTACGAGCAGTACTTC	CASFSGRDSYEQYF
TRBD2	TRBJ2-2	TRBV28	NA	TGTGCCAGCAGACACAGGACTAGCGGGACGAACACCGGGGAGCTGTTTTTT	CASRHRTSGTNTGELFF
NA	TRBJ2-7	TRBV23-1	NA	TGCGCCAGCAGTCTAAGGTTATTCGGAGGGGCTCGCGGGTTGCTCGAGCAGTACTTC	CASSLRLFGGARGLLEQYF
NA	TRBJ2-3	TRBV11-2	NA	TGTGCCAGCAGCTCCTCCCCTAGCACAGATACGCAGTATTTT	CASSSSPSTDTQYF
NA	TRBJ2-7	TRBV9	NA	TGTGCCAGCAGCGTAGTCGCCCTCGGTATTCCCTACGAGCAGTACTTC	CASSVVALGIPYEQYF
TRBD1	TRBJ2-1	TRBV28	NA	TGTGCCAGCAGCAGCCGGGACAGGCTAAAGGGTGAGCAGTTCTTC	CASSSRDRLKGEQFF
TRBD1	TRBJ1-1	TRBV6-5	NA	TGTGCCAGCAGTCCCGGGACAGGGCGAAACACTGAAGCTTTCTTT	CASSPGTGRNTEAFF
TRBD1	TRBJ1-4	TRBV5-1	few	TGCGCCAGCAGCTTGACAGGGGGTTATGAAAAACTGTTTTTT	CASSLTGGYEKLFF
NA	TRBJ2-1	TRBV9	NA	TGTGCCAGCAGCGTAGTGGGCCCCTTGGATGAGCAGTTCTTC	CASSVVGPLDEQFF
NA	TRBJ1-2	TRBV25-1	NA	TGTGCCAGCAGTTCAGGGGCCCCAACCCCTATATCCGGCTACACCTTC	CASSSGAPTPISGYTF
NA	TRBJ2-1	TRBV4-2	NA	TGTGCCAGCAGCCAAGAAAGGACCTCCTATGCCCCAGGAGGCAATGAGCAGTTCTTC	CASSQERTSYAPGGNEQFF
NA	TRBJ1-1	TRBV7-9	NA	TGTGCCAGCACCCAGGTGGGCGGGGGCGGAAGCACTGAAGCTTTCTTT	CASTQVGGGGSTEAFF
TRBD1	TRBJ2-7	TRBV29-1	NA	TGCAGCGCCCTGACAGGGGGCCGATACGAGCAGTACTTC	CSALTGGRYEQYF
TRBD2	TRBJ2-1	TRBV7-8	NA	TGTGCCAGCAGCCCTCGGGGTAGCGGGGGTCAGTACAATGAGCAGTTCTTC	CASSPRGSGGQYNEQFF